This T cell receptor (beta chain) was recovered during a study of shared clonotypes between healthy human individuals. Study-wide background: A donor's plate count was three for CD4 naive and three for CD4 memory; CD8 naive had two and CD8 memory one. Study-wide points: What naive subsets generally showed was a larger estimated richness than memory subsets showed.

Concerning this clone itself: The target antigen is unknown.

V lost 1 base and J lost 6; bases outside the gene matches: 11. Germline values: CDR1 LNHDA, CDR2 SQIVND (reference sequence). The CDR3 covers 17 residues. Data came from immunoSEQ multiplex PCR; TCRdb stores just in-frame clones and leaves some out. The sample contains about 1,500,000 clones, roughly 96% of which appear only once. This clonotype was sampled from a man younger than 40 in good health. V usage is TRBV19 and J usage is TRBJ1-5; 8 bases line up with TRBD1. The sequencing input was naive CD4+ T cells sorted from blood. Subset in this sample: CD45RA+ positively selected. Written as DNA, the CDR3 is TGTGCCAGTAGTATAGTTGCGGACAGGGTCTTAGGTCAGCCCCAGCATTTT. Its protein is CASSIVADRVLGQPQHF.